A single sample gave rise to the 21 T cell receptor beta chains below, sequenced in a study of human T cells and chemical hapten exposure. Time point here: patch test 3, about 24 weeks after DPC sensitization. The treatment: therapeutic diphenylcyclopropenone sensitization with weekly scalp DPC. One entry per CDR3 protein results from TCRdb running MiXCR on the RACE reads. The profile shows around 85,000 distinct CDR3 sequences, 10% to 15% of them singletons. The source material was whole blood, sampled in connection with sensitization to the hapten diphenylcyclopropenone (DPC). The receptors here all came from a woman between 50 and 59 years old with alopecia areata. Some clones in this sample may be carry-over from other donors' samples.

The sample holds a few counts of this clonotype. The chain is built from TRBV29-1 and TRBJ2-1; D tentatively reads TRBD1 or TRBD2 (5 bases each). The CDR3 totals 12 residues. Germline CDR1 and CDR2: SQVTM and ANQGSEA. V was trimmed by 4 bases and J by 10 bases, leaving 14 bases between them. CDR3 protein: CSVGTAAGEQFF. CDR3 nucleotides: TGCAGCGTTGGGACTGCGGCAGGGGAGCAGTTCTTC.

V usage is TRBV29-1 and J usage is TRBJ2-1; 8 bases are a match to TRBD2. This CDR3 region has 13 residues. The germline V gene encodes CDR1 SQVTM and CDR2 ANQGSEA. J was trimmed by 5 bases and V by 7 bases; bases with no gene match: 7. DNA of the CDR3: TGCAGCGCCGGGAGGACTAGCCACAATGAGCAGTTCTTC. This codes for CSAGRTSHNEQFF.

The chain uses TRBV12-3 or TRBV12-4 and TRBJ1-6; TRBD1 matches 7 bases. This CDR3 is built from 14 residues. Trimming cost V 5 bases and J 5 bases; bases outside gene matches: 3. The CDR3 DNA reads TGTGCCAGCAGTGGGGACAGAAATAATTCACCCCTCCACTTT. Protein: CASSGDRNNSPLHF.

This clonotype was counted between two and nine times. The chain couples TRBV18 to TRBJ1-5; D gene unclear. This CDR3 spans 14 amino acids. Germline-derived CDR1 and CDR2 are KGHSH and LQKENI. The V gene lost 6 bases and the J gene lost 0 bases, with 9 bases spanning the gap. For the CDR3, the DNA is TGTGCCAGCTCCCCAGATTATAGCAATCAGCCCCAGCATTTT. The encoded protein is CASSPDYSNQPQHF. The full variable domain, its missing parts supplied by reference TRBV18 and TRBJ1-5, is NAGVMQNPRHLVRRRGQEARLRCSPMKGHSHVYWYRQLPEEGLKFMVYLQKENIIDESGMPKERFSAEFPKEGPSILRIQQVVRGDSAAYFCASSPDYSNQPQHFGDGTRLSIL.

This clonotype was detected many times. The chain couples TRBV20-1 to TRBJ2-1, with 8 nucleotides matching TRBD2. J was trimmed by 7 bases and V by 2 bases; bases with no gene match: 10. There are 15 residues in the CDR3. Germline CDR1 reads DFQATT; CDR2 reads SNEGSKA (reference sequence). CDR3 nucleotide sequence: TGCAGTGCTAGACCCGTCGATAGCGGGAAAAATGAGCAGTTCTTC. It codes for CSARPVDSGKNEQFF.

The V and J genes are TRBV6-5 and TRBJ2-1; TRBD2 matches 8 bases. This CDR3 has 13 amino acids. Per the germline V gene, CDR1 is MNHEY and CDR2 is SVGAGI. V was clipped by 7 bases and J by 8 bases; unmatched bases: 7. CDR3 DNA: TGTGCCAGCACCCAATCGGGGGGGGATGAGCAGTTCTTC. This gives the protein CASTQSGGDEQFF.

This clonotype was picked up a small number of times. The J gene is TRBJ1-1, the V gene TRBV5-1; 9 bases match TRBD1. The V gene end was trimmed by 6 bases and the J gene end by 0 bases; junction bases not matched to a gene: 6. CDR1 is SGHRS and CDR2 is YFSETQ in the germline V gene. The CDR3 contains 15 residues. Written as DNA, the CDR3 is TGCGCCAGCACGGAGGGACAGGGCTTGAACACTGAAGCTTTCTTT. Translating it yields CASTEGQGLNTEAFF. The whole variable domain, filled in from reference TRBV5-1 and TRBJ1-1, reads KAGVTQTPRYLIKTRGQQVTLSCSPISGHRSVSWYQQTPGQGLQFLFEYFSETQRNKGNFPGRFSGRQFSNSRSEMNVSTLELGDSALYLCASTEGQGLNTEAFFGQGTRLTVV.

J is TRBJ2-7 and V is TRBV6-5; D gene ambiguous. CDR3 length: 17 residues. The V end was cut by 5 bases, the J end by 4 bases, with 24 bases between. Germline V gene sequence: CDR1 MNHEY, CDR2 SVGAGI. The CDR3 bases are TGTGCCAGCAGTGACGAGAAGCCGCTCTCCTTATTATACGAGCAGTACTTC. It translates to CASSDEKPLSLLYEQYF.

This clonotype appeared a few times. CDR3 protein: CSARGVIRASGSYEQYF. DNA for the CDR3: TGCAGTGCTAGAGGTGTAATCAGGGCTAGCGGGAGTTACGAGCAGTACTTC. The chain has TRBV20-1 and TRBJ2-7; 10 bases fit TRBD2. The CDR3 spans 17 residues. Germline V lookup: CDR1 DFQATT, CDR2 SNEGSKA (reference sequence). With 1 base clipped from V and 4 bases from J, the junction kept 13 bases outside the gene matches.

The sample holds a few counts of this clonotype. At one end the junction does not follow the germline gene, possibly because of a read error. V usage is TRBV7-8 and J usage is TRBJ2-7, with a weak D call TRBD1 (6 bases). Germline lookup yields CDR1 SGHVS and CDR2 FQNEAQ. The CDR3 loop spans 13 amino acids. Written as DNA, the CDR3 is TGTGCCAGCAGCATAACGCCACGGGACACCGTAAGCTTC. As protein: CASSITPRDTVSF.

The rearrangement uses TRBV11-2 and TRBJ2-3, with unresolved D. V lost 5 bases to trimming and J lost 1 base, with 16 bases between them. The CDR3 loop spans 16 amino acids. Germline CDR1 reads SGHAT; CDR2 reads FQNNGV. CDR3 bases: TGTGCCAGCAGCATCGAGGACGCCCCCGGCACAGATACGCAGTATTTT. This encodes CASSIEDAPGTDTQYF.

The chain employs TRBV29-1 and TRBJ2-3, with D unclear. The length of the CDR3 is 12 residues. V lost 7 bases and J 3 bases, leaving 11 bases between the germline ends. Germline V gene lookup returns CDR1 SQVTM and CDR2 ANQGSEA. This CDR3 reads CSAVPKTDTQYF. CDR3 DNA sequence: TGCAGCGCCGTTCCAAAAACAGATACGCAGTATTTT.

There are a few counts of this clonotype. The chain joins TRBV29-1 to TRBJ2-5; 7 positions agree with TRBD1. The CDR3 covers 13 residues. Losses at the gene ends were 6 bases for V and 3 bases for J; bases not matched to a gene: 7. Germline lookup yields CDR1 SQVTM and CDR2 ANQGSEA. The CDR3: CSVDGTAKETQYF. The DNA for the CDR3 is TGCAGCGTCGACGGGACAGCCAAAGAGACCCAGTACTTC.

The chain couples TRBV5-1 to TRBJ2-7; a weak D match, TRBD1 (8 bases). This CDR3 comprises 14 residues. The ends were cut back, 2 bases at V and 3 bases at J, with 12 bases in the middle. Germline CDR1 reads SGHRS; CDR2 reads YFSETQ. As DNA, the CDR3 is TGCGCCAGCAGCTTCACAGGGGGGGACTACGAGCAGTACTTC. Protein: CASSFTGGDYEQYF. The entire variable domain, with the rest obtained from reference TRBV5-1 and TRBJ2-7, is as follows: KAGVTQTPRYLIKTRGQQVTLSCSPISGHRSVSWYQQTPGQGLQFLFEYFSETQRNKGNFPGRFSGRQFSNSRSEMNVSTLELGDSALYLCASSFTGGDYEQYFGPGTRLTVT.

This clonotype has only a few counts. The gene calls are TRBV5-1 and TRBJ2-7, with D unresolved. The V gene lost 0 bases and the J gene lost 0 bases, with 7 bases spanning the gap. The length of the CDR3 is 14 residues. Germline CDR1 SGHRS, CDR2 YFSETQ. CDR3 coding DNA: TGCGCCAGCAGCTTGGGTACCTTCTCCTACGAGCAGTACTTC. Translating it yields CASSLGTFSYEQYF.

The chain carries TRBV29-1 and TRBJ2-3; no firm D call. There are 14 residues in the CDR3. Trimming shortened V by 7 bases and J by 1 base, and 15 bases separated the two germline ends. Germline loops: CDR1 SQVTM, CDR2 ANQGSEA. The CDR3: CSASSGDGTDTQYF. CDR3 DNA: TGCAGCGCCTCTTCCGGCGACGGCACAGATACGCAGTATTTT.

V usage is TRBV5-4 and J usage is TRBJ2-3; weak D call: TRBD2 (6 bases). The CDR3 extends over 15 amino acids. V lost 3 bases, J lost 0 bases, and 11 bases lay in between. CDR1 SGHNT and CDR2 YYREEE come from the germline V gene (reference sequence). The CDR3 here is CASSSGGSSTDTQYF. The CDR3 DNA sequence: TGTGCCAGCAGCTCCGGAGGGTCTAGCACAGATACGCAGTATTTT. The entire variable domain, with the rest obtained from reference TRBV5-4 and TRBJ2-3, is as follows: ETGVTQSPTHLIKTRGQQVTLRCSSQSGHNTVSWYQQALGQGPQFIFQYYREEENGRGNFPPRFSGLQFPNYSSELNVNALELDDSALYLCASSSGGSSTDTQYFGPGTRLTVL.

The chain links TRBV20-1 to TRBJ1-1; D unresolved. The ends were cut back, 0 bases at V and 2 bases at J, with 7 bases in the middle. The CDR3 spans 13 residues. Germline V gene lookup returns CDR1 DFQATT and CDR2 SNEGSKA (reference sequence). The CDR3 loop is CSARDIRNTEAFF. The CDR3 DNA reads as TGCAGTGCTAGAGATATAAGAAACACTGAAGCTTTCTTT.

This clonotype was counted many times. The J gene is TRBJ2-3, the V gene TRBV29-1; 7 bases align to TRBD2. The junction had 2 bases not matched to a gene; V was cut back by 4 bases and J by 4 bases. Per germline, CDR1 SQVTM and CDR2 ANQGSEA. The CDR3 has 12 residues. Here the CDR3 DNA reads TGCAGCGTTGCCAGCGGGGCAGATACGCAGTATTTT. This encodes CSVASGADTQYF.

The table lists this clonotype with many counts. The rearrangement joins TRBV14 to TRBJ2-1; D is ambiguous. The V and J ends lost 2 bases and 4 bases respectively, with 12 bases between them. This CDR3 comprises 15 residues. The V gene's germline CDR1 is SGHDN and CDR2 FVKESK. Here the CDR3 DNA reads TGTGCCAGCAGCCAACGGCACCTGCTATACAATGAGCAGTTCTTC. This codes for CASSQRHLLYNEQFF.

The genes are TRBV20-1 and TRBJ1-5; D is unresolved. Trimming pared 2 bases from V and 9 bases from J, leaving 11 bases between. This CDR3 comprises 12 residues. Germline V gives CDR1 DFQATT, CDR2 SNEGSKA (reference sequence). CDR3 sequence (DNA): TGCAGTGCTAGAATTCAACCTGGGCCCCAGCATTTT. It is translated as CSARIQPGPQHF.